This T cell receptor (beta chain) was captured in a study of OX40 agonist ivuxolimab in advanced cancers. Study-level results: Low normalized T-cell clonal expansion was additionally recorded for some nonresponders.

Trimming removed 4 bases at V and 7 bases at J, with 8 bases between. Germline values: CDR1 KGHSY, CDR2 FQNENV. The CDR3 sequence is 13 residues long. The repertoire was sequenced with immunoSEQ multiplex PCR; TCRdb's copy has only in-frame clones and lacks some. This table holds about 27,000 clones, about 90% found once. Comments on this clone: The antigen remains undetermined.

The chain couples TRBV16 to TRBJ1-6, with no clear D. The TCR sequence derives from an adult with an advanced solid tumor such as melanoma, head and neck, liver or kidney cancer. This sample comprised CD4+ or CD8+ T cells sorted from blood, obtained in a trial of the OX40 agonist ivuxolimab. The CDR3 loop is CASSLRVNSPLHF. CDR3 sequence (DNA): TGTGCCAGCAGCCTACGGGTGAATTCACCCCTCCACTTT. The full variable domain, rest sourced from reference TRBV16 and TRBJ1-6, is GEEVAQTPKHLVRGEGQKAKLYCAPIKGHSYVFWYQQVLKNEFKFLISFQNENVFDETGMPKERFSAKCLPNSPCSLEIQATKLEDSAVYFCASSLRVNSPLHFGNGTRLTVT.